This T cell receptor (beta chain) comes out of a study of blood T cells in healthy people across ages. With a J-beta primer mix and a sample-barcoded 5' primer, a second PCR ran about 7 to 12 cycles. TCRdb re-called the 5' RACE reads through MiXCR, storing one row per CDR3 protein. The repertoire holds 600,000 to 1,000,000 distinct CDR3 sequences, with more than 20% as singletons. This clonotype occurred a few times. Germline V gene lookup returns CDR1 SGHKS and CDR2 YYEKEE (reference sequence). This CDR3 contains 16 residues. The V segment lost 3 bases and the J segment 5 bases; nucleotides outside the gene matches: 11. These sequences were also reported in another study, on T cells of mothers and their children.

The V call is TRBV5-5, the J call TRBJ1-1; 9 bases map to TRBD1. The TCR was taken from a boy aged 5 to 17 in good health. Sequencing was carried out using blood. The CDR3 here is CASSWKTGTGRTEAFF. CDR3 sequence (DNA): TGTGCCAGCAGCTGGAAAACCGGGACAGGGCGGACTGAAGCTTTCTTT.